This T cell receptor (beta chain) was documented in a study of T-cell memory formation after mild COVID-19. General study points: Most CD4+ clones that shrank were in CM and EM, while CD8+ ones turned up in EMRA.

The CDR3 length is 13 residues. The V end was cut by 7 bases, the J end by 7 bases, with 14 bases between. A few counts support this clonotype. Its matching antigen is unknown. After 5'RACE with constant-segment primers, TCR alpha and TCR beta cDNA libraries carrying sample barcodes and UMIs were obtained. TCRdb re-analysed the 5' RACE reads in MiXCR, keeping a single row per CDR3 protein. In the table there are some 490,000 distinct CDR3 sequences, roughly 18% of which are singletons. The TCR was taken from an adult woman who had mild COVID-19 (a few samples of this study predate the infection). Cell type and time point are not known. Material for sequencing was PBMCs or a T cell subset sorted from them (not recorded which). The chain couples TRBV12-3 or TRBV12-4 to TRBJ2-1, with D hard to call. The CDR3 is CASTPRNRNEQFF. The DNA of the CDR3 is TGTGCCAGCACCCCCCGGAACCGTAATGAGCAGTTCTTC.